Following are 30 T cell receptor beta chains from one sample sequenced in a study of OX40 agonist ivuxolimab in advanced cancers. The assay was immunoSEQ multiplex PCR, and TCRdb's table has in-frame clones only and misses some. Altogether about 80,000 clones are present, 94% being singletons, with the ten largest covering around 10%. This specimen was CD4+ or CD8+ T cells sorted from blood, taken in a trial of the OX40 agonist ivuxolimab. The source of these receptors is an adult with an advanced solid tumor such as melanoma, head and neck, liver or kidney cancer.

The V gene is TRBV4-1, the J gene TRBJ2-7; D call uncertain. The CDR3 length is 14 residues. Germline loops: CDR1 MGHRA, CDR2 YSYEKL. V was cut by 2 bases and J by 2 bases, with 10 bases left in between. DNA of the CDR3: TGCGCCAGCAGCCAAAGTGGAAGTACCTACGAGCAGTACTTC. Its translation is CASSQSGSTYEQYF.

The chain couples TRBV4-3 to TRBJ1-1, with D possibly matching TRBD1 (5 bases). V lost 5 bases and J 1 base, leaving 14 bases between the germline ends. CDR1 is LGHNA, CDR2 YSLEER, per germline. The CDR3 extends over 15 amino acids. The CDR3 protein is CASSYMGLANTEAFF. CDR3 nucleotides: TGCGCCAGCAGCTATATGGGACTAGCGAACACTGAAGCTTTCTTT.

This clone was recorded only once. The chain links TRBV6-5 to TRBJ1-5; D ambiguous. This CDR3 region has 13 residues. Germline CDR1 and CDR2: MNHEY and SVGAGI. V lost 6 bases and J 0 bases, leaving 6 bases between the germline ends. CDR3 nucleotide sequence: TGTGCCAGCAGACTTTATAGCAATCAGCCCCAGCATTTT. Translated, it gives CASRLYSNQPQHF.

The chain employs TRBV7-9 and TRBJ2-2, with D unresolved. CDR3 size: 13 residues. Per the germline V gene, CDR1 is SEHNR and CDR2 is FQNEAQ (reference sequence). Trimming took 0 bases from V and 5 from J, leaving 4 bases between them. The CDR3 reads CASSLAGTGELFF. CDR3 nucleotides: TGTGCCAGCAGCTTAGCGGGGACCGGGGAGCTGTTTTTT. Complete variable domain (other parts from reference TRBV7-9 and TRBJ2-2): DTGVSQNPRHKITKRGQNVTFRCDPISEHNRLYWYRQTLGQGPEFLTYFQNEAQLEKSRLLSDRFSAERPKGSFSTLEIQRTEQGDSAMYLCASSLAGTGELFFGEGSRLTVL.

This clone appeared a few times. The rearrangement uses TRBV27 and TRBJ2-1, with 8 nucleotides matching TRBD2. Germline assignment: CDR1 MNHEY and CDR2 SMNVEV (reference sequence). V dropped 5 bases and J dropped 4; count of bases not matched to a gene: 4. There are 14 residues in the CDR3. CDR3 residues: CASSTSGEYNEQFF. The CDR3 bases are TGTGCCAGCAGTACTAGCGGAGAATACAATGAGCAGTTCTTC.

This sequence joins TRBV9 and TRBJ2-3, with 9 bases lining up with TRBD1. J gave up 2 bases and V 2 bases, and 6 bases lay outside the gene matches. Germline V CDR1 and CDR2: SGDLS, YYNGEE. CDR3 length: 16 amino acids. CDR3 sequence: CASSVETGGYTDTQYF. DNA of the CDR3: TGTGCCAGCAGCGTTGAGACAGGGGGATACACAGATACGCAGTATTTT.

The chain employs TRBV9 and TRBJ1-1, with D maybe TRBD1 (5 bases). The CDR3 has 11 residues. With 9 bases removed from V and 4 bases from J, the gap between germline ends came to 10 bases. In germline, CDR1 is SGDLS, CDR2 YYNGEE. This chain's CDR3 is CATEGTTEAFF. CDR3 nucleotide sequence: TGTGCCACGGAGGGGACCACTGAAGCTTTCTTT.

This sequence joins TRBV2 and TRBJ1-1, with D tentatively TRBD1 (5 bases). Germline V lookup: CDR1 SNHLY, CDR2 FYNNEI. The CDR3 has 16 residues. Trimming shortened V by 4 bases and J by 0 bases, and 15 bases separated the two germline ends. CDR3 in DNA: TGTGCCAGCAGTGTAGTTCCCGAGGGGATGAACACTGAAGCTTTCTTT. This translates into CASSVVPEGMNTEAFF.

With regard to this clone: In the same sample, other DNA sequences code for this CDR3. The chain combines TRBV4-2 with TRBJ2-3, with D uncertain. CDR3 length: 15 residues. CDR1 LGHNA and CDR2 YNFKEQ come from the germline V gene. The germline V and J ends were trimmed by 6 bases and 0 bases, with 13 bases remaining between them. The CDR3, as DNA: TGTGCCAGCAGTCAGGCCCACGCTAGCACAGATACGCAGTATTTT. Protein: CASSQAHASTDTQYF.

This clone was seen just once. V usage is TRBV11-3 and J usage is TRBJ2-1, with a tentative D call TRBD2 (6 bases). Per the germline V gene, CDR1 is SGHNT and CDR2 is YENEEA. The CDR3 is made up of 17 amino acids. V lost 1 base and J 4 bases, leaving 17 bases between the germline ends. This CDR3 reads CASSLGVGLANYNEQFF. The DNA for the CDR3 is TGTGCCAGCAGCTTAGGAGTGGGGCTAGCGAATTACAATGAGCAGTTCTTC.

The V and J genes are TRBV28 and TRBJ2-1, with 7 bases matching TRBD1. The J segment lost 4 bases and the V segment lost 6 bases, leaving 15 bases of the junction unmatched. This CDR3 is built from 17 residues. Germline CDR1 MDHEN, CDR2 SYDVKM. CDR3 DNA sequence: TGTGCCAGCAGCCAAACAAAACTCGGGACAGCATACAATGAGCAGTTCTTC. This sequence encodes CASSQTKLGTAYNEQFF.

The V gene is TRBV5-6, the J gene TRBJ2-7; 7 bases align to TRBD1. The V gene end was trimmed by 3 bases and the J gene end by 3 bases; junction bases not matched to a gene: 15. CDR1 and CDR2 (germline): SGHDT, YYEEEE. CDR3 length equals 17 residues. For the CDR3, the DNA is TGTGCCAGCAGCTCCACGAAAGGTATTCAGGGGGTCTACGAGCAGTACTTC. Its translation: CASSSTKGIQGVYEQYF.

The genes are TRBV25-1 and TRBJ1-2; D is ambiguous. Deletions cut 2 bases from V and 1 base from J, with 8 bases between. This CDR3 has 14 residues. Germline-derived CDR1 and CDR2 are MGHDK and SYGVNS. The CDR3 region has the DNA TGTGCCAGCAGTGAAGGGTCTATTAACTATGGCTACACCTTC. It is translated as CASSEGSINYGYTF.

The CDR3 reads CASSLAGYRGRGYGYTF. As DNA, the CDR3 is TGTGCCAGCAGCTTAGCGGGGTACAGGGGGCGCGGATATGGCTACACCTTC. V and J are TRBV7-2 and TRBJ1-2; 9 bases agree with TRBD1. V lost 0 bases to trimming and J lost 5 bases; unmatched junction nucleotides: 10. CDR3 length: 17 amino acids. CDR1 is SGHTA and CDR2 is FQGNSA in the germline V gene.

The chain has TRBV7-9 and TRBJ1-1; no definite D call. This CDR3 has 10 residues. Trimming stripped 1 base from V and 9 bases from J, with 3 bases between. From germline, CDR1 is SEHNR and CDR2 FQNEAQ (reference sequence). CDR3: CASSLEKAFF. CDR3 in DNA: TGTGCCAGCAGCTTAGAGAAAGCTTTCTTT.

The chain links TRBV5-1 to TRBJ2-1; 11 bases are shared with TRBD2. After removal of 4 bases from V and 7 bases from J, the junction contained 7 bases not matched to a gene. In germline, CDR1 is SGHRS, CDR2 YFSETQ. The CDR3 consists of 15 residues. CDR3 in DNA: TGCGCCAGCAGCGGGTATGGACTAGCGGGTAATGAGCAGTTCTTC. This codes for CASSGYGLAGNEQFF.

The chain is built from TRBV7-9 and TRBJ2-6; 12 bases line up with TRBD1. Per the germline V gene, CDR1 is SEHNR and CDR2 is FQNEAQ (reference sequence). The junction had 3 bases not matched to a gene; V was cut back by 5 bases and J by 4 bases. CDR3 length: 16 amino acids. CDR3 DNA sequence: TGTGCCAGCAGCCGGGACAGGGGGCTCGGGGCCAACGTCCTGACTTTC. Protein sequence: CASSRDRGLGANVLTF.

The chain employs TRBV6-5 and TRBJ2-3, with D perhaps TRBD1 or TRBD2 (6 bases each). Germline V gene data show CDR1 as MNHEY and CDR2 as SVGAGI. V shed 6 bases and J shed 4 bases, with 17 bases lying between them. CDR3 length equals 15 residues. In nucleotides, the CDR3 is TGTGCCAGCAGCCCTCTGGGGGGCCGCCCAGATACGCAGTATTTT. It encodes CASSPLGGRPDTQYF.

The gene calls are TRBV9 and TRBJ2-7; the D gene is possibly TRBD2 (7 bases). Germline CDR1 and CDR2: SGDLS and YYNGEE. CDR3 length: 15 residues. Trimming pared 0 bases from V and 5 bases from J, leaving 15 bases between. The CDR3 DNA reads as TGTGCCAGCAGCGTAGGAAGGGGGAGGGCCAACGAGCAGTACTTC. This codes for CASSVGRGRANEQYF.

V and J are TRBV27 and TRBJ2-5; 9 positions match TRBD2. The CDR3 has 16 residues. CDR1 and CDR2 from the germline V gene are MNHEY and SMNVEV (reference sequence). V shed 5 bases and J 11 bases; nucleotides not matched to a gene: 18. CDR3 nucleotide sequence: TGTGCCAGCAGTCCCCGAGCGGAGACTAGCGGTACGGAGCAGTACTTC. Encoded protein: CASSPRAETSGTEQYF.

The chain recombines TRBV18 with TRBJ2-5; perhaps TRBD2 as D (6 bases). Trimming pared 2 bases from V and 4 bases from J, leaving 11 bases between. Germline CDR1 and CDR2: KGHSH and LQKENI. The CDR3 totals 14 residues. The CDR3 is CASSPTTGVETQYF. Here the CDR3 DNA reads TGTGCCAGCTCACCAACCACGGGAGTAGAGACCCAGTACTTC.

CDR3 DNA: TGTGCCAGCAGCTTAGACGGAGCGGTGCGAAGCTCCTACAATGAGCAGTTCTTC. Its translation is CASSLDGAVRSSYNEQFF. This sequence joins TRBV7-6 and TRBJ2-1; the D gene is possibly TRBD2 (5 bases). The V and J ends lost 1 base and 0 bases respectively, with 16 bases between them. The CDR3 has 18 amino acids. Germline V gene lookup returns CDR1 SGHVS and CDR2 FNYEAQ. The full variable domain, with the rest looked up from reference TRBV7-6 and TRBJ2-1, is GAGVSQSPRYKVTKRGQDVALRCDPISGHVSLYWYRQALGQGPEFLTYFNYEAQQDKSGLPNDRFSAERPEGSISTLTIQRTEQRDSAMYRCASSLDGAVRSSYNEQFFGPGTRLTVL.

The chain recombines TRBV5-1 with TRBJ1-2, with 8 bases lining up with TRBD1. Germline V gene data show CDR1 as SGHRS and CDR2 as YFSETQ. The CDR3 is made up of 12 amino acids. J lost 8 bases, V lost 5 bases, and 5 bases had no gene match. In DNA, the CDR3 is TGCGCCAGCAGTTCAGGGGGCTGGGGCTACACCTTC. Its protein is CASSSGGWGYTF.

There are a few counts of this clone. The chain has TRBV4-3 and TRBJ2-7; 8 positions agree with TRBD1. The V gene's germline CDR1 is LGHNA and CDR2 YSLEER. Germline trimming cut 4 bases from V and 7 bases from J; bases unmatched to any gene: 15. This CDR3 spans 16 amino acids. The CDR3 bases are TGCGCCAGCAGCCCCGCGTGGACAGGGAAAATAAGGGAGCAGTACTTC. Amino acids: CASSPAWTGKIREQYF.

The chain links TRBV6-8 to TRBJ2-7; the match to TRBD1 covers 8 bases. The V segment lost 7 bases and the J segment 6 bases; nucleotides outside the gene matches: 2. From germline, CDR1 is MNHGY and CDR2 SAAAGT. The CDR3 consists of 11 residues. DNA for the CDR3: TGTGCCAGCATCGACAGGGGCGAGCAGTACTTC. This gives the protein CASIDRGEQYF.

V gene TRBV6-1 combines with J gene TRBJ2-5; D is undetermined. The CDR3 sequence is 9 residues long. The germline V gene has CDR1 MNHNS and CDR2 SASEGT. Trimming cost V 10 bases and J 5 bases, with 5 bases left between them. CDR3 region: CAIHETQYF. The CDR3 DNA is TGTGCCATCCACGAGACCCAGTACTTC.

The chain employs TRBV19 and TRBJ2-1; D not certain. Between the trimmed V and J ends, which lost 10 bases and 5 bases, there was a span of 15 bases. This CDR3 has 13 amino acids. Per the germline V gene, CDR1 is LNHDA and CDR2 is SQIVND (reference sequence). The CDR3 here is CATISLRNNEQFF. The CDR3, as DNA: TGTGCCACCATCTCCTTGCGGAACAATGAGCAGTTCTTC.

This chain connects TRBV18 to TRBJ2-7, with D possibly TRBD2 on 6 matching bases. Trimming stripped 5 bases from V and 4 bases from J, with 18 bases between. The CDR3 is made up of 15 amino acids. The germline V gene encodes CDR1 KGHSH and CDR2 LQKENI. The chain's CDR3 is CASSDRGDLGYEQYF. In nucleotides, the CDR3 is TGTGCCAGCTCAGACCGTGGGGACTTAGGTTACGAGCAGTACTTC.

The rearrangement uses TRBV5-6 and TRBJ2-1, with TRBD2 identical over 9 bases. V lost 4 bases and J lost 8; bases outside the gene matches: 22. Germline V CDR1 and CDR2: SGHDT, YYEEEE. This CDR3 contains 19 residues. CDR3 in amino acids: CASSPSPWVAGGPVDEQFF. Written as DNA, the CDR3 is TGTGCCAGCAGCCCCTCACCATGGGTCGCGGGAGGGCCTGTAGATGAGCAGTTCTTC.

This chain connects TRBV19 to TRBJ2-7; no firm D call. This CDR3 contains 15 residues. The V gene lost 4 bases and the J gene lost 0 bases, with 13 bases spanning the gap. Germline V CDR1 and CDR2: LNHDA, SQIVND (reference sequence). The CDR3 nucleotides read TGTGCCAGTAGTAATGCGTTTCGGCTCTCCTACGAGCAGTACTTC. The encoded protein is CASSNAFRLSYEQYF.